This T cell receptor (beta chain) derives from a study of graft-versus-host responses after intestinal transplantation. Study results and limitations: Analysis identified GvH clones in recipient marrow, with some appearing first in ileum or blood.

The CDR3 extends over 14 amino acids. Germline V gene data show CDR1 as SEHNR and CDR2 as FQNEAQ (reference sequence). The V and J ends lost 1 base and 2 bases respectively, with 6 bases between them. Repertoires were generated with immunoSEQ multiplex PCR, while TCRdb's copy carries only in-frame clones and drops some. The sample has under 95,000 clones; about 88% are singletons. As concerns this clone: Its antigen remains unknown.

Sample: unstimulated CD4+ T cells sorted from spleen or lymph node cells, taken before transplant. This receptor was obtained from a human donor who was the organ donor for an intestinal transplant. The chain couples TRBV7-9 to TRBJ2-1; TRBD1 is a possible D gene (6 bases). This CDR3 is CASSLGGPYNEQFF. The CDR3 nucleotides are TGTGCCAGCAGCTTAGGGGGGCCCTACAATGAGCAGTTCTTC.